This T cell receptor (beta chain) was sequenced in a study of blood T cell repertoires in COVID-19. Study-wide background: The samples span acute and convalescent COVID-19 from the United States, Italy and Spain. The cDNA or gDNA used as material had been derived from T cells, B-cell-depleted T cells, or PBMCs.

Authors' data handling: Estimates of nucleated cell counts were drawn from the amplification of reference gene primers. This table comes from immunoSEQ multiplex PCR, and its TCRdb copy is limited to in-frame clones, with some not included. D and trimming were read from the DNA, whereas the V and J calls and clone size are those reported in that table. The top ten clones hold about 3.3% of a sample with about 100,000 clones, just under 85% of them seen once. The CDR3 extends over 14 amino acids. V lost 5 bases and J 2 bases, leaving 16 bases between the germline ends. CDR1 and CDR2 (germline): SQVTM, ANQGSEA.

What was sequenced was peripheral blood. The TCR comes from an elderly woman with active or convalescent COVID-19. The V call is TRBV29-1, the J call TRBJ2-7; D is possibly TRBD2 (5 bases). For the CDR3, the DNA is TGCAGCGTTACCACCGGGGAAAAACCCTACGAGCAGTACTTC. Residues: CSVTTGEKPYEQYF.